These 18 T cell receptor beta chains were all obtained from the same sample, sequenced in a study of patients and donors after allogeneic stem cell transplantation (dated by TCRdb to 2019 to 2021). The library was generated by RT-PCR. The sequencer listed for this sample is NextSeq 550. TCRdb trimmed the raw reads at Q25, called clones with MiXCR and kept productive beta chains. Every CDR3 protein is listed once, alongside the most common genes and DNA of its rows. The table for this sample lists about 960,000 distinct CDR3 sequences; 18% of them were counted only once. The top ten clones comprise 6% of the sample. Sequencing input: blood, either unsorted or a sorted T cell fraction (not recorded which). The receptors here all came from a human donor who was either an allogeneic HSCT recipient or a stem cell or donor lymphocyte infusion donor (not recorded which). It is not recorded whose cells these are; they may come from a transplant donor.

The table lists this clonotype with a few counts. This sequence joins TRBV7-9 and TRBJ1-5; no firm D call. The CDR3 runs to 16 residues. Germline V gene data show CDR1 as SEHNR and CDR2 as FQNEAQ (reference sequence). Trimming pared 4 bases from V and 1 base from J, leaving 14 bases between. CDR3 amino acids: CASSSKGQKSNQPQHF. CDR3 nucleotide sequence: TGTGCCAGCAGCTCGAAGGGCCAGAAGAGCAATCAGCCCCAGCATTTT.

This clonotype was seen only a few times. This chain uses TRBV18 with TRBJ1-2; D remains ambiguous. The V end lost 2 bases, the J end lost 8 bases, and 9 bases lay between the germline ends. Germline CDR1 and CDR2: KGHSH and LQKENI. This CDR3 is built from 12 residues. CDR3 nucleotide sequence: TGTGCCAGCTCACCAACCGCTCAGGGCTACACCTTC. Its protein product is CASSPTAQGYTF. The full variable domain, with the rest looked up from reference TRBV18 and TRBJ1-2, is NAGVMQNPRHLVRRRGQEARLRCSPMKGHSHVYWYRQLPEEGLKFMVYLQKENIIDESGMPKERFSAEFPKEGPSILRIQQVVRGDSAAYFCASSPTAQGYTFGSGTRLTVV.

This chain uses TRBV11-3 with TRBJ1-6; D unclear. The CDR3 is 16 residues long. V was shortened by 0 bases and J by 0 bases, with 6 bases between the two germline ends. The germline V gene encodes CDR1 SGHNT and CDR2 YENEEA. The CDR3 DNA reads as TGTGCCAGCAGCTTAGATCCAGGCTCCTATAATTCACCCCTCCACTTT. It encodes CASSLDPGSYNSPLHF.

This clonotype has a handful of counts. The J gene is TRBJ2-5, the V gene TRBV7-9; 8 bases are shared with TRBD2. Germline-derived CDR1 and CDR2 are SEHNR and FQNEAQ (reference sequence). This CDR3 contains 15 residues. J was trimmed by 4 bases and V by 5 bases; bases with no gene match: 9. The CDR3 DNA reads TGTGCCAGCAGCGTCTCCGGGACTAGTTTAGAGACCCAGTACTTC. Amino acid sequence: CASSVSGTSLETQYF.

This clonotype was seen repeatedly, ten times or more. One junction end disagrees with the germline gene, perhaps due to a read error. This chain links TRBV5-1 with TRBJ2-3; D remains ambiguous. Germline CDR1 and CDR2: SGHRS and YFSETQ. The CDR3 extends over 12 amino acids. The CDR3, as DNA: TGTGCCAGCAGCCCCGTCGGAGATACGCAGTATTTT. The encoded protein is CASSPVGDTQYF.

The chain has TRBV2 and TRBJ2-6, with TRBD2 matching over 11 bases. Losses at the gene ends were 8 bases for V and 0 bases for J; bases not matched to a gene: 6. The CDR3 has 17 amino acids. Germline V gives CDR1 SNHLY, CDR2 FYNNEI. Here the CDR3 DNA reads TGTGCCAGCGGGGGGGGACTAGCGGCCTCTGGGGCCAACGTCCTGACTTTC. Its translation is CASGGGLAASGANVLTF.

This chain connects TRBV5-1 to TRBJ1-1, with 8 bases matching TRBD1. Germline V CDR1 and CDR2: SGHRS, YFSETQ. This CDR3 contains 13 residues. After removal of 5 bases from V and 5 bases from J, the junction contained 5 bases not matched to a gene. CDR3 nucleotide sequence: TGCGCCAGCAGGTATGACAGGGGAACTGAAGCTTTCTTT. It translates to CASRYDRGTEAFF.

There are a few counts of this clonotype. The chain links TRBV4-1 to TRBJ2-7; D is unclear. V gave up 5 bases and J gave up 3 bases, with 8 bases separating them. Germline V lookup: CDR1 MGHRA, CDR2 YSYEKL. There are 12 residues in the CDR3. CDR3 region: CASSTGLYEQYF. The CDR3 DNA reads as TGCGCCAGCAGCACCGGGCTCTACGAGCAGTACTTC.

The J gene is TRBJ2-5, the V gene TRBV6-5; no reliable D call. The V end lost 2 bases, the J end lost 1 base, and 8 bases lay between the germline ends. CDR1 MNHEY and CDR2 SVGAGI come from the germline V gene. The CDR3 contains 14 residues. CDR3 bases: TGTGCCAGCAGTTACAGCCCCCTCCAAGAGACCCAGTACTTC. It specifies CASSYSPLQETQYF.

Only a few counts were recorded for this clonotype. The rearrangement joins TRBV7-8 to TRBJ1-4; no clear D gene. V was trimmed by 5 bases and J by 1 base, leaving 26 bases between them. The CDR3 has 20 residues. Germline V lookup: CDR1 SGHVS, CDR2 FQNEAQ. The CDR3 region has the DNA TGTGCCAGCAGCCCAGTTTTTGGGATGAGTCTTTTGGTAACTAATGAAAAACTGTTTTTT. Protein: CASSPVFGMSLLVTNEKLFF.

The chain employs TRBV20-1 and TRBJ2-1, with 9 nucleotides matching TRBD2. Germline CDR1 and CDR2: DFQATT and SNEGSKA (reference sequence). The CDR3 runs 18 residues. Trimming removed 0 bases from V and 1 base from J; junction bases left unmatched: 10. For the CDR3, the DNA is TGCAGTGCTAGAGATTTTAGCGGGAGTATTCAGTCCTACAATGAGCAGTTCTTC. Translated: CSARDFSGSIQSYNEQFF.

The chain carries TRBV5-6 and TRBJ1-2, with a possible D match to TRBD1 (6 bases). The CDR3 is 14 amino acids. Deletions cut 1 base from V and 8 bases from J, with 15 bases between. Germline V gives CDR1 SGHDT, CDR2 YYEEEE. CDR3 DNA: TGTGCCAGCAGCTTGTGGGGGCCTCCAGGGGGCTACACCTTC. Amino acid sequence: CASSLWGPPGGYTF.

This clonotype was detected only a few times. J is TRBJ2-2 and V is TRBV5-1; maybe TRBD1 (6 bases). V lost 6 bases and J 1 base, leaving 19 bases between the germline ends. The CDR3 sequence is 17 residues long. CDR1 SGHRS and CDR2 YFSETQ come from the germline V gene. DNA for the CDR3: TGCGCCAGCAAGAACATCCCAGGGGAGATGAACACCGGGGAGCTGTTTTTT. Its protein is CASKNIPGEMNTGELFF.

The V gene is TRBV5-1, the J gene TRBJ2-5, with TRBD2 matching 8 bases. The CDR3 covers 15 residues. After removal of 3 bases from V and 4 bases from J, the junction contained 8 bases not matched to a gene. Per the germline V gene, CDR1 is SGHRS and CDR2 is YFSETQ. CDR3 in amino acids: CASSSRAGDSETQYF. The CDR3 DNA is TGCGCCAGCAGCTCTAGAGCGGGGGATTCAGAGACCCAGTACTTC.

This clonotype was seen more than once but under ten times. The rearrangement links TRBV12-3 or TRBV12-4 to TRBJ1-1; no firm D call. V was cut by 5 bases and J by 0 bases, with 13 bases left in between. The CDR3 totals 15 residues. DNA for the CDR3: TGTGCCAGCAGTGACGGACGGATTATGAACACTGAAGCTTTCTTT. It specifies CASSDGRIMNTEAFF.

CDR3 residues: CASSLLPPPTNEKLFF. Here the CDR3 DNA reads TGCGCCAGCAGCCTCCTCCCCCCACCAACTAATGAAAAACTGTTTTTT. The V call is TRBV4-1, the J call TRBJ1-4; D is undetermined. Trimming removed 4 bases from V and 0 bases from J, with 12 bases in between. This CDR3 has 16 residues. Looked up from germline, CDR1 is MGHRA and CDR2 is YSYEKL.

This clonotype showed up just once. The CDR3 here is CASSLGPDYQPQHF. The CDR3 DNA is TGCGCCAGCAGCTTGGGTCCTGACTATCAGCCCCAGCATTTT. This chain uses TRBV5-1 with TRBJ1-5, with no clear D. The germline V and J ends were trimmed by 0 bases and 5 bases, with 9 bases remaining between them. CDR1 and CDR2 from the germline V gene are SGHRS and YFSETQ. This CDR3 has 14 amino acids.

This clonotype was seen more than once but under ten times. V gene TRBV20-1 combines with J gene TRBJ2-5; D is undetermined. The V end lost 5 bases, the J end lost 2 bases, and 15 bases lay between the germline ends. Germline values: CDR1 DFQATT, CDR2 SNEGSKA (reference sequence). The length of the CDR3 is 14 residues. CDR3 residues: CSAHPTGSQETQYF. DNA of the CDR3: TGCAGTGCTCACCCCACCGGCTCTCAAGAGACCCAGTACTTC.